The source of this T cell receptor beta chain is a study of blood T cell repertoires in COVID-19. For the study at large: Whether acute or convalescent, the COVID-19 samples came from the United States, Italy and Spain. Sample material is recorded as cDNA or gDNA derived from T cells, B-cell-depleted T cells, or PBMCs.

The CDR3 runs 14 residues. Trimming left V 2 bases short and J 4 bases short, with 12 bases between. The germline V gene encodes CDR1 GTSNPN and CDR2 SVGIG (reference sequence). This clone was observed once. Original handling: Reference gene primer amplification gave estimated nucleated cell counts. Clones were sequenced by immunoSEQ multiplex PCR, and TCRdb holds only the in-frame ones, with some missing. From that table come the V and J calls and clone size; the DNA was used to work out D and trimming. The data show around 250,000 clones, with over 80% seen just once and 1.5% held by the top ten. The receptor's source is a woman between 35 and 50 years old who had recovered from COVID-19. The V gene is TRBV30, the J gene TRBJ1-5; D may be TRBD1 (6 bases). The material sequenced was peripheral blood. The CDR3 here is CAWSRRGWNQPQHF. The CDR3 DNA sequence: TGTGCCTGGAGTCGAAGGGGGTGGAATCAGCCCCAGCATTTT.